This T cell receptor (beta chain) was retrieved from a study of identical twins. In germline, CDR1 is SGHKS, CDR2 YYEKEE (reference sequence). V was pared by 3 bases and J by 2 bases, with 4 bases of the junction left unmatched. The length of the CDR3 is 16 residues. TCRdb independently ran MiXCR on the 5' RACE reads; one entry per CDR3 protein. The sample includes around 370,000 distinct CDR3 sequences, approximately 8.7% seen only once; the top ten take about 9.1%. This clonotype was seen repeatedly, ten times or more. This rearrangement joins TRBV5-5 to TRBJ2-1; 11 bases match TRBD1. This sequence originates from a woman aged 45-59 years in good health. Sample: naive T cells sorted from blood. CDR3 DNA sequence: TGTGCCAGCAGCTACCGGACAGGGGGCCCCTACAATGAGCAGTTCTTC. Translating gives CASSYRTGGPYNEQFF.